This T cell receptor beta chain was identified during a study of regulatory T cells in long-lasting Graves disease. Investigators prepared the TCR beta libraries by applying iRepertoire HTBI primers and Arm-PCR of CDR3 regions. Using its own MiXCR run on the multiplex PCR reads, TCRdb lists one record per CDR3 protein. This table holds fewer than 450,000 distinct CDR3 sequences, approximately 15% found once. Many counts were recorded for this clonotype. The V end lost 2 bases, the J end lost 1 base, and 5 bases lay between the germline ends. Germline CDR1 and CDR2: MNHEY and SVGAGI. The CDR3 extends over 14 amino acids. Time point meaning: newly diagnosed GD, antithyroid drugs for less than 3 months. Preparation of the TCR library used RNA extracted from PBMCs. The same specimen was also included in a second study, on T cells in Graves' hyperthyroidism and ophthalmopathy.

The sequencing used peripheral blood mononuclear cells (PBMCs), collected at new diagnosis, from a patient treated with antithyroid drugs. This receptor was taken from a woman aged 40 to 50 with Graves disease. The chain employs TRBV6-5 and TRBJ2-2; D remains unclear. The CDR3 sequence is CASSYMENTGELFF. The CDR3 bases are TGTGCCAGCAGTTACATGGAGAACACCGGGGAGCTGTTTTTT.